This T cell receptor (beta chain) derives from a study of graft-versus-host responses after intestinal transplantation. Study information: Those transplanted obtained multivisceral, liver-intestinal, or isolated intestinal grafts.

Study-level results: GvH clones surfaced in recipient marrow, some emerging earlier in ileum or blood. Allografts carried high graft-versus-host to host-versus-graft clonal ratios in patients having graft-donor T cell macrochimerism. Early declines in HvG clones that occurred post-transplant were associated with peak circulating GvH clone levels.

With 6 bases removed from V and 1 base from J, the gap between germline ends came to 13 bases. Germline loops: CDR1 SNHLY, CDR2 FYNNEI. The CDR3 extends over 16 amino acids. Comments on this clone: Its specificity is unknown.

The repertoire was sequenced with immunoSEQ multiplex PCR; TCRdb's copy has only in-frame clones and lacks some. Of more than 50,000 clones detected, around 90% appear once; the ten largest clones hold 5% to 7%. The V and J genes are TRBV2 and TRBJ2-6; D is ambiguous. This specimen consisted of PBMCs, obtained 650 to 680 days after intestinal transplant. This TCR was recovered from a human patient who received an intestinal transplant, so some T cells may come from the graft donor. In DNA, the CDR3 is TGTGCCAGCAGGAAACTTACCACTTCTGGGGCCAACGTCCTGACTTTC. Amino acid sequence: CASRKLTTSGANVLTF. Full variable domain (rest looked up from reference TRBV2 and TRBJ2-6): EPEVTQTPSHQVTQMGQEVILRCVPISNHLYFYWYRQILGQKVEFLVSFYNNEISEKSEIFDDQFSVERPDGSNFTLKIRSTKLEDSAMYFCASRKLTTSGANVLTFGAGSRLTVL.